The next 8 T cell receptor beta chains were all read from a single sample in a study of blood T cell repertoires in COVID-19. Generated by immunoSEQ multiplex PCR, the TCRdb table keeps only in-frame clones and is missing some. The table includes around 200,000 clones, about 81% detected once. The sample taken for sequencing was PBMCs or T cells enriched from blood (not recorded which). The receptors were gathered from a man aged 35-49 years who had recovered from COVID-19.

Only one count was recorded for this clone. CDR3 bases: TGTGCCAGCGATCCCCGGACAACGAACACCGGGGAGCTGTTTTTT. It codes for CASDPRTTNTGELFF. This sequence joins TRBV5-6 and TRBJ2-2, with D possibly being TRBD1 (5 bases). The germline V gene has CDR1 SGHDT and CDR2 YYEEEE. Trimming took off 7 bases at V and 0 bases at J, with 13 bases between the two ends. This CDR3 contains 15 residues.

The chain employs TRBV6-5 and TRBJ2-2, with D tentatively TRBD2 (6 bases). V lost 8 bases and J lost 8, with 18 bases in between. This CDR3 is 14 amino acids long. CDR1 and CDR2 from the germline V gene are MNHEY and SVGAGI. CDR3 region: CASWGSGPQGELFF. The CDR3 region has the DNA TGTGCCAGCTGGGGTAGCGGCCCTCAAGGGGAGCTGTTTTTT.

This clone was seen a handful of times. The chain uses TRBV7-6 and TRBJ1-1, with 7 bases identical to TRBD1. Losses at the gene ends were 5 bases for V and 0 bases for J; bases not matched to a gene: 6. The CDR3 has 15 residues. Germline CDR1 SGHVS, CDR2 FNYEAQ. The CDR3, as DNA: TGTGCCAGCAGCCCAGGGGGGAAAATGAACACTGAAGCTTTCTTT. It translates to CASSPGGKMNTEAFF.

This chain joins TRBV6-5 and TRBJ2-1, with 7 bases identical to TRBD1. Germline loops: CDR1 MNHEY, CDR2 SVGAGI. The CDR3 totals 15 residues. V lost 7 bases to trimming and J lost 6 bases; unmatched junction nucleotides: 12. DNA of the CDR3: TGTGCCAGCACCCCTTTAGGGGGCCGGGTCAATGAGCAGTTCTTC. Protein: CASTPLGGRVNEQFF.

The V call is TRBV5-8, the J call TRBJ1-5; a weak D match, TRBD1 (5 bases). V dropped 4 bases and J dropped 0 bases, with 11 bases sitting between them. Per germline, CDR1 SGHTS and CDR2 YDEGEE. The CDR3 is 15 amino acids. The DNA for the CDR3 is TGTGCCAGCAGCCCCCGACAGTTTAGCAATCAGCCCCAGCATTTT. This encodes CASSPRQFSNQPQHF.

The V gene is TRBV19, the J gene TRBJ2-1; D remains ambiguous. Germline CDR1 reads LNHDA; CDR2 reads SQIVND (reference sequence). The V and J ends lost 7 bases and 6 bases respectively, with 19 bases between them. The length of the CDR3 is 15 residues. DNA for the CDR3: TGTGCCAGTACCCTTTCCCCCTCCGCAGGCAATGAGCAGTTCTTC. Translating it yields CASTLSPSAGNEQFF.

The rearrangement uses TRBV2 and TRBJ1-4; the D gene is possibly TRBD1 (6 bases). The V gene's germline CDR1 is SNHLY and CDR2 FYNNEI. CDR3 size: 14 residues. Trimming pared 7 bases from V and 8 bases from J, leaving 17 bases between. The CDR3 reads CASTSQGYGEKLFF. CDR3 sequence (DNA): TGTGCCAGCACCTCGCAGGGGTATGGAGAAAAACTGTTTTTT.

The V and J genes are TRBV7-9 and TRBJ2-5, with D perhaps matching TRBD1 (5 bases). CDR3 length equals 13 residues. Trimming took off 5 bases at V and 8 bases at J, with 15 bases between the two ends. Germline V gene lookup returns CDR1 SEHNR and CDR2 FQNEAQ (reference sequence). As DNA, the CDR3 is TGTGCCAGCAGCCAAGGACAAAGTGGAACCCAGTACTTC. It yields the protein CASSQGQSGTQYF.